These T cell receptor beta chains were read from a single sample in a study of sequential checkpoint blockade in melanoma. Assay used: immunoSEQ multiplex PCR; TCRdb lists only in-frame clones, some missing. There are about 5,000 clones in the sample; about 30% occur only once, and 22% lies in the top ten. The sample consisted of tumor tissue (inferred from file names), taken from a patient given nivolumab and ipilimumab in sequence. The receptor source for this set is a human donor with melanoma. The CDR3 runs from the conserved cysteine through the conserved F or W. D genes are given only for firm matches. Where a row states a size, it is once, few, many or the class of an expanded clone; other rows omit it.

j_gene	len	d_gene	abundance	v_gene	CDR3aa	CDR3nt
TRBJ2-2	16	-	-	TRBV19	CASSIFKGADTGELFF	TGTGCCAGTAGTATCTTTAAAGGGGCGGACACCGGGGAGCTGTTTTTT
TRBJ2-5	13	-	-	TRBV6-8	CASSRGAGETQYF	TGTGCCAGCAGCAGGGGCGCAGGGGAGACCCAGTACTTC
TRBJ1-1	15	-	few	TRBV11-3	CASSFGEGGVTEAFF	TGTGCCAGCAGCTTCGGGGAAGGGGGGGTCACTGAAGCTTTCTTT
TRBJ2-3	12	-	-	TRBV19	CASRPTGDTQYF	TGTGCCAGTAGACCCACCGGAGATACGCAGTATTTT
TRBJ2-3	16	TRBD2	-	TRBV19	CASSKSSGRDADTQYF	TGTGCCAGTAGTAAAAGTAGCGGGAGGGACGCAGATACGCAGTATTTT
TRBJ1-1	15	-	medium-sized	TRBV9	CASSVDPDRNTEAFF	TGTGCCAGCAGCGTCGACCCGGACAGGAACACTGAAGCTTTCTTT
TRBJ2-1	16	TRBD2	few	TRBV11-3	CASILTSGSSYNEQFF	TGTGCCAGCATCCTGACTAGCGGAAGCTCCTACAATGAGCAGTTCTTC
TRBJ1-3	13	-	medium-sized	TRBV9	CASSENSGNTIYF	TGTGCCAGCAGCGAAAACAGTGGAAACACCATATATTTT
TRBJ2-3	14	-	-	TRBV29-1	CSVEVEPVTDTQYF	TGCAGCGTTGAAGTAGAGCCGGTCACAGATACGCAGTATTTT
TRBJ2-3	19	-	medium-sized	TRBV11-3	CASSLVGAGPISSTDTQYF	TGTGCCAGCAGCTTAGTTGGCGCGGGCCCTATATCTAGCACAGATACGCAGTATTTT
TRBJ2-7	13	-	many	TRBV4-1	CASSKGQTYEQYF	TGCGCCAGCAGCAAGGGACAAACCTACGAGCAGTACTTC
TRBJ1-6	15	-	-	TRBV14	CASSQDPAGKSPLHF	TGTGCCAGCAGCCAAGATCCAGCGGGGAAATCACCCCTCCACTTT
TRBJ2-3	19	TRBD2	few	TRBV6-8	CASSDSGDPGLARPDTQYF	TGTGCCAGCAGTGACTCTGGCGATCCGGGACTAGCGAGACCAGATACGCAGTATTTT
TRBJ2-7	14	-	-	TRBV28	CASSLGGDSYEQYF	TGTGCCAGCAGTTTAGGTGGGGACTCCTACGAGCAGTACTTC
TRBJ2-7	16	TRBD1	-	TRBV12-5	CASGLAAGTGAYEQYF	TGTGCTAGTGGTTTGGCGGCCGGGACAGGAGCCTACGAGCAGTACTTC
TRBJ2-6	15	-	few	TRBV6-8	CASTTQSSGANVLTF	TGTGCCAGCACGACACAGAGCTCTGGGGCCAACGTCCTGACTTTC
TRBJ2-2	12	-	-	TRBV28	CASTEGTGELFF	TGTGCCAGCACTGAGGGGACCGGGGAGCTGTTTTTT
TRBJ1-5	14	-	once	TRBV10-2	CASSATDSNQPQHF	TGCGCCAGCAGTGCGACGGATAGCAATCAGCCCCAGCATTTT
TRBJ2-2	17	-	-	TRBV6-8	CASRQQGSGANTGELFF	TGTGCCAGCAGGCAACAGGGTTCGGGGGCGAACACCGGGGAGCTGTTTTTT
TRBJ1-6	17	TRBD1	many	TRBV6-8	CASSADRASSYNSPLHF	TGTGCCAGCAGCGCGGACAGGGCGAGCTCCTATAATTCACCCCTCCACTTT
TRBJ1-4	15	-	once	TRBV5-1	CASSLASGPNEKLFF	TGCGCCAGCAGCTTGGCCTCAGGGCCTAATGAAAAACTGTTTTTT
TRBJ2-1	16	-	few	TRBV25-1	CASSESASLTYNEQFF	TGTGCCAGCAGTGAATCTGCTAGCCTTACATACAATGAGCAGTTCTTC